Here is one T cell receptor beta chain with its context. The antigen it recognizes is unknown. Base qualities are not recorded, but no much larger clone differs from it by a single base. These data belong to a study of lymphopenia after photon versus proton radiotherapy (dated by TCRdb to the late 2010s). Background on the whole study: The immunological effects of photon versus proton radiation therapy were compared in patients with gastrointestinal tumors who developed high-grade lymphopenia. The cohort comprised 15 to 20 patients with gastrointestinal tumors who received either photon or proton therapy and then developed lymphopenia. The goal of the study was to characterize the differences between the two radiation modalities in how they affect the immune system.

Library preparation was by the immunoSEQ multiplex PCR assay. Alongside multiparametric flow cytometry, deep sequencing of rearranged TCR beta loci was used to profile the T cell repertoires. TCRdb stores this immuneACCESS table with in-frame sequences only. Part of the clones is absent; in the studies checked, under half of the shortfall reflects unresolved V genes, and no reason is known for the rest. The sample table contains around 66,000 clones; only one count was recorded for approximately 86% of them. Clones ranked in the top ten supply about 2% of the sample. CDR3 length: 15 amino acids, cysteine to phenylalanine. The entry retains the CDR3 DNA only, 45 bases that are in frame from base 1. CDR1 is given as MNHEY and CDR2 as SMNVEV, both from the germline V gene (reference sequence). V is pruned by 6 bases and J by 3 bases, leaving 8 bases of the junction without a gene match. Broad study findings and their caveats: Across the cohort, among patients who died, a greater drop in TCR diversity after the nadir was inversely correlated with overall survival time. The survival association was assessed only in patients who died, and the authors presented better survival with proton therapy as a possibility rather than a demonstrated result. After the lymphocyte count nadir, repertoires from photon-treated patients showed oligoclonal expansion, particularly of CD8+ Temra cells, and this expansion drove the decline in diversity. Relative stability during treatment was observed in proton-treated patients, whereas loss of naive T cells and TCR diversity and gain of effector/memory populations were observed in photon-treated patients.

The source material was peripheral blood, sampled from a patient treated with photon-based radiotherapy. The receptor was derived from a man aged 40-49 years with gastric cancer. The V and J segments used are TRBV27 and TRBJ1-2; 9 nucleotides in the junction match TRBD1. The CDR3 protein: CASRDQDRGDYGYTF. In nucleotide form, the sequence is TGTGCCAGCAGAGACCAGGACAGGGGAGACTATGGCTACACCTTC.